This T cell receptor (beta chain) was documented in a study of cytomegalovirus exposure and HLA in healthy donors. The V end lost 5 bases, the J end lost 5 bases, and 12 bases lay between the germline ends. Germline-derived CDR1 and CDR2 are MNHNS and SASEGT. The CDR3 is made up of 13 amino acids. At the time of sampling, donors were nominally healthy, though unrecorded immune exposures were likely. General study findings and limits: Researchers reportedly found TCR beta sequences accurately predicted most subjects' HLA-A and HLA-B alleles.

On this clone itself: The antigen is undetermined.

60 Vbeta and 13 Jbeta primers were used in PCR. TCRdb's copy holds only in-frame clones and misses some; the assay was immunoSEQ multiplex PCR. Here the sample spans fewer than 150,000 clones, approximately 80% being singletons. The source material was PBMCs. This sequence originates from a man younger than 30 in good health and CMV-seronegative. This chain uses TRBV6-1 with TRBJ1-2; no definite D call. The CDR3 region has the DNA TGTGCCAGCAGTTGGGAGTCGGGATATGGCTACACCTTC. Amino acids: CASSWESGYGYTF.